The next 5 T cell receptor beta chains were all read from a single sample in a study of metastatic and nonmetastatic thyroid tumors. With MiXCR, TCRdb reprocessed the PCR reads. The sample records 30,000 to 45,000 clones, around 26% being singletons. Ahead of thyroid surgery, no patient had received treatment of any kind. The material sequenced was blood. The receptors come from a female donor with papillary thyroid cancer or a benign thyroid nodule (not recorded which). Some clones in this sample may be carry-over from other donors' samples.

V usage is TRBV19 and J usage is TRBJ1-1, with TRBD1 as a possible D gene (5 bases). CDR3 length: 14 amino acids. V lost 1 base, J lost 4 bases, and 10 bases lay in between. Germline V lookup: CDR1 LNHDA, CDR2 SQIVND (reference sequence). CDR3 in amino acids: CASSIGQGSTEAFF. DNA of the CDR3: TGTGCCAGTAGTATAGGGCAGGGAAGCACTGAAGCTTTCTTT.

The chain joins TRBV6-1 to TRBJ1-1; D is undetermined. The CDR3 has 12 amino acids. Germline CDR1 is MNHNS and CDR2 is SASEGT. V was shortened by 2 bases and J by 11 bases, with 12 bases between the two germline ends. CDR3 in amino acids: CASSESGSGAFF. DNA for the CDR3: TGTGCCAGCAGTGAATCGGGGTCCGGGGCTTTCTTT.

A word on this clone: Lacking the conserved final phenylalanine or tryptophan, this CDR3 likely reflects a read error. Because the CDR3's place on the DNA is in doubt, the DNA is left out and the CDR3 is given as listed by TCRdb. The CDR3 is CSAITGTI. V is TRBV20-1 and J is TRBJ2-6. CDR1 and CDR2 from the germline V gene are DFQATT and SNEGSKA (reference sequence). Counting both end residues, the CDR3 totals 8 amino acids.

The chain employs TRBV27 and TRBJ1-1; TRBD1 is a possible D gene (6 bases). This CDR3 region has 14 residues. Germline CDR1 is MNHEY and CDR2 is SMNVEV (reference sequence). V lost 6 bases to trimming and J lost 6 bases, with 17 bases between them. CDR3 nucleotides: TGTGCCAGCAGCCGATGTAGGGGGGTCCCTGAAGCTTTCTTT. Translated: CASSRCRGVPEAFF.

This clone was found many times. V is TRBV19 and J is TRBJ2-3, with TRBD2 matching over 11 bases. CDR3 size: 15 residues. Trimming removed 6 bases from V and 4 bases from J; junction bases left unmatched: 6. CDR1 LNHDA and CDR2 SQIVND come from the germline V gene (reference sequence). The CDR3 spells CASRLTSGDADTQYF. Written as DNA, the CDR3 is TGTGCCAGTAGGCTGACTAGCGGGGACGCAGATACGCAGTATTTT.